Listed below are T cell receptor beta chains from one sample, sequenced in a study of beta chain features in type 1 diabetes. Measured with immunoSEQ multiplex PCR; TCRdb has only the in-frame clones, and not every one. This table has approximately 360,000 clones, roughly 12% appearing once. The sample was naive CD4+ T cells from blood. The receptor set was obtained from a woman between 18 and 29 years old with type 1 diabetes. The CDR3 runs from the conserved cysteine through the conserved F or W. The D gene is left open where the match is weak. Size is omitted from some rows. Given values are once, few, many or a class for expanded clones.

TRBJ1-2	.	few	TRBV7-2	13	CASSLGENYGYTF	TGTGCCAGCAGCTTAGGGGAGAACTATGGCTACACCTTC
TRBJ2-1	TRBD1	.	TRBV7-3	13	CASSLRDSNEQFF	TGTGCCAGCAGTTTAAGGGACAGCAATGAGCAGTTCTTC
TRBJ2-2	TRBD2	.	TRBV25-1	18	CASSPGLAGGSNTGELFF	TGTGCCAGCAGTCCGGGACTAGCGGGCGGATCGAACACCGGGGAGCTGTTTTTT
TRBJ2-7	TRBD1	.	TRBV19	14	CASSEGTGVGEQYF	TGTGCCAGTAGTGAGGGGACAGGGGTTGGCGAGCAGTACTTC
TRBJ1-1	.	few	TRBV9	14	CASSPRGGNTEAFF	TGTGCCAGCAGCCCCCGAGGGGGGAACACTGAAGCTTTCTTT
TRBJ2-7	TRBD2	.	TRBV5-1	15	CASRILAGVEYEQYF	TGCGCCAGCAGGATCCTAGCGGGGGTAGAGTACGAGCAGTACTTC
TRBJ2-1	TRBD1	.	TRBV15	16	CATSNSGTGVYNEQFF	TGTGCCACCAGCAATTCCGGGACAGGGGTATACAATGAGCAGTTCTTC
TRBJ2-7	TRBD1	.	TRBV28	12	CASNSGGYEQYF	TGTGCCAGCAATTCAGGGGGCTACGAGCAGTACTTC
TRBJ2-3	.	few	TRBV5-1	13	CASSPPGVDTQYF	TGCGCCAGCAGCCCCCCAGGGGTAGATACGCAGTATTTT
TRBJ1-2	.	.	TRBV15	15	CATSRGRGGDYGYTF	TGTGCCACCAGCAGAGGGAGAGGCGGGGACTATGGCTACACCTTC
TRBJ1-4	.	few	TRBV27	15	CASSRKGTGQEKLFF	TGTGCCAGCAGCCGAAAAGGGACGGGACAAGAAAAACTGTTTTTT
TRBJ2-7	.	few	TRBV4-2	16	CASSQVNGGNSYEQYF	TGTGCCAGCAGCCAAGTGAATGGAGGGAACTCCTACGAGCAGTACTTC
TRBJ2-1	.	.	TRBV1	18	CTSSQDWSGGAPYNEQFF	TGCACCAGCAGCCAAGATTGGAGCGGGGGGGCCCCTTACAATGAGCAGTTCTTC
TRBJ2-7	.	.	TRBV5-1	12	CASSSDSYEQYF	TGCGCCAGCAGCAGCGACAGCTACGAGCAGTACTTC
TRBJ2-1	TRBD2	few	TRBV4-2	15	CASSQEGASGNEQFF	TGTGCCAGCAGCCAAGAGGGGGCTAGCGGGAACGAGCAGTTCTTC
TRBJ2-5	TRBD2	.	TRBV7-2	16	CASSSGTSGDQETQYF	TGTGCCAGCAGCTCTGGGACTAGCGGGGATCAAGAGACCCAGTACTTC
TRBJ2-1	TRBD2	.	TRBV7-2	20	CASSLALREGLLKSYNEQFF	TGTGCCAGCAGCTTAGCGTTGCGGGAGGGCCTTCTGAAGTCCTACAATGAGCAGTTCTTC
TRBJ2-7	.	few	TRBV30	13	CAWRRVRSYEQYF	TGTGCCTGGAGGAGGGTAAGGTCATACGAGCAGTACTTC
TRBJ2-7	.	.	TRBV6-5	16	CASSYSTEVSSYEQYF	TGTGCCAGCAGTTACTCGACTGAAGTAAGCTCCTACGAGCAGTACTTC
TRBJ1-3	TRBD1	few	TRBV18	13	CASSRYRGNTIYF	TGTGCCAGCTCACGGTACAGGGGGAACACCATATATTTT
TRBJ1-2	TRBD1	few	TRBV7-8	13	CASSQGQGYGYTF	TGTGCCAGCAGCCAAGGACAGGGTTATGGCTACACCTTC
TRBJ2-3	TRBD2	.	TRBV30	14	CAWSVTSGTDTQYF	TGTGCCTGGAGTGTAACTAGCGGCACAGATACGCAGTATTTT
TRBJ2-1	TRBD2	.	TRBV9	13	CASSVAIAGEEFF	TGTGCCAGCAGCGTAGCAATAGCGGGAGAAGAGTTCTTC
TRBJ2-1	TRBD2	.	TRBV15	14	CATRIGLAGDEQFF	TGTGCCACCAGGATCGGACTAGCGGGAGATGAGCAGTTCTTC
TRBJ1-1	.	few	TRBV25-1	14	CASGSGRANTEAFF	TGTGCCAGCGGTTCAGGCAGGGCGAACACTGAAGCTTTCTTT
TRBJ2-5	TRBD2	.	TRBV25-1	15	CASSDRREGGQTQYF	TGTGCCAGCAGTGATCGACGGGAGGGTGGGCAGACCCAGTACTTC
TRBJ2-5	.	few	TRBV7-2	15	CASSSPPRSMRTQYF	TGTGCCAGCAGCTCCCCTCCGCGGTCGATGCGGACCCAGTACTTC
TRBJ2-2	.	.	TRBV7-2	13	CASSSGITGELFF	TGTGCCAGCAGCTCGGGGATCACCGGGGAGCTGTTTTTT
TRBJ1-1	.	.	TRBV4-1	16	CASSQVAGVRNTEAFF	TGCGCCAGCAGCCAAGTGGCCGGGGTTCGGAACACTGAAGCTTTCTTT
TRBJ2-3	TRBD2	few	TRBV10-3	15	CAIKSGGPSTDTQYF	TGTGCCATCAAGAGCGGGGGGCCGAGCACAGATACGCAGTATTTT
TRBJ2-7	.	.	TRBV7-2	16	CASSLSLEEVFYEQYF	TGTGCCAGCAGCTTATCCCTAGAGGAGGTCTTCTACGAGCAGTACTTC
TRBJ2-3	TRBD2	few	TRBV7-8	15	CASSSLAGGLDTQYF	TGTGCCAGCAGCTCACTAGCGGGGGGGCTAGATACGCAGTATTTT
TRBJ1-2	.	.	TRBV29-1	12	CSGGGGDYGYTF	TGCAGCGGAGGGGGGGGCGACTATGGCTACACCTTC